This TCR beta chain is drawn from a study of blood T cell repertoires in COVID-19 (dated by TCRdb to 2020 to 2021). Broadly, across the study: Samples covering the acute and convalescent phases of COVID-19 were provided by collaborators in the United States, Italy and Spain. The material from the prospective study consisted of cDNA or gDNA derived from T cells, B-cell-depleted T cells, or PBMCs. The repertoires were released in a freely available public database meant as a resource for research on the immune response to SARS-CoV-2. Where available, HLA class I and class II types were obtained from metadata supplied by the sample provider rather than from assay-based typing. The sample metadata nearly always contained a de-identified subject ID, COVID-19 status, age in years and sex. Samples were obtained from the ongoing ImmuneRACE study (first 160 participants) and from roughly 1,300 subjects provided by 6 global collaborators. The dataset comprised deeply sampled blood TCRbeta repertoires from subjects exposed to, actively infected with, or recovered from COVID-19. Summary of the overall study and its limitations: The amount of clinical and demographic metadata varied by source and participant and was provided uncurated.

TCRbeta CDR3 regions were amplified from genomic DNA by means of the immunoSEQ Assay, a bias-controlled multiplex PCR. In the authors' own workflow: Nucleated cell counts per sample were estimated from amplification of reference gene primers within the assay. To quantify the absolute abundance of each unique TCRbeta CDR3 rearrangement, sequence reads were collapsed and filtered. Productive Simpson clonality was computed per sample as the square root of Simpson's diversity index over productive rearrangements. Sourced from immuneACCESS, this table was stored by TCRdb with only in-frame sequences that have V and J called. A share of the clones is absent; for the studies checked, an unresolved V gene accounts for under half, and the remainder has no known explanation. V, J and clone size reflect that table, while D and trimming were determined from the DNA. The sample records under 500,000 clones, approximately 90% of which are singletons. The ten largest clones take up roughly 1.8% of the sample.

Participants in the prospective study were enrolled through a virtual design, were aged roughly 18 to 90 years, and lived in roughly 25 United States geographic areas. To assign participants to cohorts, the prospective study relied on clinical history that participants themselves reported in a screening survey and a study questionnaire. In the prospective study, mobile phlebotomists collected whole blood, serum and a nasopharyngeal or oropharyngeal swab from each participant. Prospective study participants could optionally give additional blood draws and questionnaires over an approximately two-month period. Before DNA extraction, prospective study blood samples were shipped either frozen or at room temperature. Notes on this clone: Its antigen remains undetermined. No base qualities exist here, and no much larger clone lies one base off it.

The sequence was obtained from a woman under 30 with acute COVID-19. Sample: PBMCs or T cells enriched from blood (not recorded which).

The CDR3 region reads CASSFFPGLAGSNEQFF. In nucleotides, the sequence is TGTGCCAGCAGCTTTTTTCCTGGACTAGCGGGGAGCAATGAGCAGTTCTTC. The chain was built from TRBV7-9 and TRBJ2-1, and 12 junctional nucleotides match TRBD2. Trimming accounts for 3 bases at V and 6 bases at J, while the number of junction bases matched to no gene is 9. Reading the germline V gene (reference sequence) gives CDR1 SEHNR and CDR2 FQNEAQ. There are 17 amino acids in the CDR3, from cysteine to phenylalanine inclusive. The sequence is cut down to CDR3 DNA, 51 bases in frame from base 1.